The 21 T cell receptor beta chains listed next were all sequenced from one sample in a study of T cells in Graves' hyperthyroidism and ophthalmopathy. Template material for amplifying TCR beta CDR3 regions consisted of RNA transcripts. Carried out on the TCR CDR3, a first-round RT-PCR used the HTBI primer set. TCRdb itself ran the multiplex PCR reads through MiXCR, one entry per CDR3 protein. The sample holds about 370,000 distinct CDR3 sequences, roughly 15% seen once. The material sequenced was blood. The receptors come from a woman aged 55-69 years with Graves' ophthalmopathy.

This clonotype was counted ten times or more. This chain joins TRBV12-3 or TRBV12-4 and TRBJ2-7; 7 bases match TRBD2. V was clipped by 5 bases and J by 7 bases; unmatched bases: 8. This CDR3 comprises 13 residues. DNA of the CDR3: TGTGCCAGCAGTCTAGGGAGGGCGGTTGAGCAGTACTTC. It translates to CASSLGRAVEQYF.

The table lists this clonotype with many counts. The chain has TRBV5-1 and TRBJ2-3; 10 bases are a match to TRBD2. The junction had 7 bases not matched to a gene; V was cut back by 4 bases and J by 2 bases. Germline V CDR1 and CDR2: SGHRS, YFSETQ. The CDR3 sequence is 16 residues long. CDR3 in DNA: TGCGCCAGCAGCCCAAGAGCGGGAGGGCACACAGATACGCAGTATTTT. Its protein product is CASSPRAGGHTDTQYF.

This clonotype was detected a few times. The chain is built from TRBV5-5 and TRBJ2-6; D is possibly TRBD2 (5 bases). CDR3 length: 17 amino acids. V shed 2 bases and J shed 2 bases, with 14 bases lying between them. Per the germline V gene, CDR1 is SGHKS and CDR2 is YYEKEE (reference sequence). The CDR3, as DNA: TGTGCCAGCAGCTTATCGGTGGGAGTGGCTGGGGCCAACGTCCTGACTTTC. It yields the protein CASSLSVGVAGANVLTF.

This clonotype appeared many times. The chain links TRBV9 to TRBJ2-2; 10 positions match TRBD1. This CDR3 region has 16 residues. Per germline, CDR1 SGDLS and CDR2 YYNGEE. V lost 3 bases to trimming and J lost 7 bases; unmatched junction nucleotides: 9. As DNA, the CDR3 is TGTGCCAGCAGCGCAATTGACAGGGGGCGGAACGGGGAGCTGTTTTTT. The encoded protein is CASSAIDRGRNGELFF.

Details on this clonotype: A clone one base away is much larger, so this may be a read error. This rearrangement joins TRBV5-1 to TRBJ2-7, with D hard to call. Near its end, the DNA agrees better with TRBJ2-1, so the J call may be wrong. Germline loops: CDR1 SGHRS, CDR2 YFSETQ. The CDR3 loop spans 14 amino acids. CDR3 sequence: CASSQTIDSNEQFF. In nucleotides, the CDR3 is TGCGCCAGCAGCCAAACAATAGATTCCAACGAGCAGTTCTTC.

This clonotype was counted a few times. The chain carries TRBV29-1 and TRBJ2-7; D possibly corresponds to TRBD1 (6 bases). V shed 2 bases and J shed 5 bases, with 16 bases lying between them. Germline assignment: CDR1 SQVTM and CDR2 ANQGSEA. The CDR3 has 14 amino acids. CDR3 in amino acids: CSVEIPRGSHEQYF. DNA for the CDR3: TGCAGCGTTGAAATACCTAGGGGGAGCCACGAGCAGTACTTC.

This clonotype was seen at least ten times. The chain uses TRBV30 and TRBJ2-4; 11 bases map to TRBD1. The V gene's germline CDR1 is GTSNPN and CDR2 SVGIG (reference sequence). Trimming took 2 bases from V and 11 from J; bases not matched to a gene: 2. CDR3 length: 12 amino acids. CDR3 loop: CAWSRDRGFQYF. The CDR3 DNA reads TGTGCCTGGAGTCGGGACAGGGGGTTTCAGTACTTC.

This clonotype was detected only a few times. The chain links TRBV25-1 to TRBJ2-7, with TRBD2 as a possible D gene (6 bases). The V gene lost 6 bases and the J gene lost 2 bases, with 20 bases spanning the gap. Germline V gene data show CDR1 as MGHDK and CDR2 as SYGVNS. The CDR3 has 16 residues. The CDR3 reads CASSARRVAQAYEQYF. The CDR3 nucleotides read TGTGCCAGCAGCGCAAGGAGGGTAGCACAAGCCTACGAGCAGTACTTC.

J is TRBJ2-1 and V is TRBV7-3, with TRBD2 identical over 11 bases. Germline assignment: CDR1 SGHTA and CDR2 FQGTGA. The CDR3 is 16 amino acids. Germline trimming cut 3 bases from V and 2 bases from J; bases unmatched to any gene: 3. The CDR3 sequence: CASSFTSGRPYNEQFF. The CDR3 DNA reads as TGTGCCAGCAGCTTCACTAGCGGGAGACCCTACAATGAGCAGTTCTTC.

This clonotype was counted ten times or more. V gene TRBV2 combines with J gene TRBJ2-7; TRBD1 agrees at 10 bases. Germline V gene lookup returns CDR1 SNHLY and CDR2 FYNNEI. V was pared by 6 bases and J by 3 bases, with 8 bases of the junction left unmatched. The CDR3 is 15 amino acids. CDR3 region: CASRTGTGAIYEQYF. CDR3 sequence (DNA): TGTGCCAGCAGAACCGGGACAGGGGCCATCTACGAGCAGTACTTC.

This chain joins TRBV11-2 and TRBJ1-6; the D is unclear. Deletions cut 1 base from V and 4 bases from J, with 8 bases between. The CDR3 extends over 15 amino acids. The germline V gene encodes CDR1 SGHAT and CDR2 FQNNGV. The CDR3 coding sequence is TGTGCCAGCAGCTTAGTGGGCGATTATAATTCACCCCTCCACTTT. Translation: CASSLVGDYNSPLHF.

This clonotype showed up just a few times. V and J are TRBV27 and TRBJ1-6; D perhaps matches TRBD1 (5 bases). With 0 bases removed from V and 7 bases from J, the gap between germline ends came to 10 bases. Germline CDR1 is MNHEY and CDR2 is SMNVEV (reference sequence). This CDR3 region has 15 residues. CDR3 sequence: CASSLSRGTNSPLHF. The CDR3 bases are TGTGCCAGCAGTTTATCACGGGGCACAAATTCACCCCTCCACTTT.

The V gene is TRBV15, the J gene TRBJ2-3, with TRBD1 as a possible D gene (5 bases). Germline V gives CDR1 LNHNV, CDR2 YYDKDF (reference sequence). Trimming shortened V by 0 bases and J by 2 bases, and 9 bases separated the two germline ends. This CDR3 has 15 residues. This CDR3 reads CATSREGAPTDTQYF. The DNA of the CDR3 is TGTGCCACCAGCAGAGAAGGGGCGCCCACAGATACGCAGTATTTT.

On this clonotype itself: Possible read error: a much larger clone is one base away. J is TRBJ1-5 and V is TRBV18, with D possibly being TRBD1 (5 bases). Per the germline V gene, CDR1 is KGHSH and CDR2 is LQKENI. This CDR3 has 14 residues. The CDR3 DNA is TGTGCCAGCCCACCCGGGGCTAGCAATCAGCCCCAGCATTTT. Amino acid sequence: CASPPGASNQPQHF.

This clonotype showed up many times. The rearrangement uses TRBV5-5 and TRBJ2-1, with D perhaps matching TRBD1 (6 bases). Germline CDR1 and CDR2: SGHKS and YYEKEE (reference sequence). The CDR3 is made up of 15 amino acids. V lost 4 bases to trimming and J lost 8 bases, with 19 bases between them. The CDR3 DNA sequence: TGTGCCAGCAGCCCGGAGGCGGGCCCAGGGGATGAGCAGTTCTTC. It translates to CASSPEAGPGDEQFF.

This chain uses TRBV24-1 with TRBJ2-3; 13 bases line up with TRBD2. The length of the CDR3 is 16 residues. Trimming at V came to 4 bases and at J to 8 bases, leaving 8 bases not matched to a gene. Germline V CDR1 and CDR2: KGHDR, SFDVKD. The CDR3 DNA reads as TGTGCCACCAGTGACCCCGGGACTAGCGGGACGGGTACGCAGTATTTT. This translates into CATSDPGTSGTGTQYF.

Many counts were recorded for this clonotype. The rearrangement uses TRBV20-1 and TRBJ2-1; 7 bases agree with TRBD2. Germline V CDR1 and CDR2: DFQATT, SNEGSKA (reference sequence). The CDR3 runs to 15 residues. V was pared by 3 bases and J by 5 bases, with 10 bases of the junction left unmatched. CDR3 bases: TGCAGTGCTAGGGGGAGGCTAGCGGCTCACAATGAGCAGTTCTTC. Its translation: CSARGRLAAHNEQFF.

The V and J genes are TRBV3-1 and TRBJ2-3; 15 bases line up with TRBD2. From germline, CDR1 is LGHDT and CDR2 YNNKEL (reference sequence). J was trimmed by 5 bases and V by 6 bases; bases with no gene match: 6. This CDR3 is 16 amino acids long. CDR3 region: CASRDGLAGGLDTQYF. The CDR3 DNA follows: TGTGCCAGCAGGGACGGACTAGCGGGAGGGTTAGATACGCAGTATTTT.

This clonotype was picked up a small number of times. The chain carries TRBV7-9 and TRBJ2-5; 9 bases are shared with TRBD1. Germline-derived CDR1 and CDR2 are SEHNR and FQNEAQ (reference sequence). With V trimmed by 6 bases and J by 4 bases, 12 bases remained unmatched. CDR3 length equals 16 residues. CDR3 amino acids: CASRSGWGQGRETQYF. CDR3 sequence (DNA): TGTGCCAGCAGATCTGGGTGGGGACAGGGCAGAGAGACCCAGTACTTC.

The V call is TRBV6-1, the J call TRBJ2-7; TRBD2 matches 8 bases. The CDR3 spans 14 residues. Germline CDR1 MNHNS, CDR2 SASEGT. With 4 bases clipped from V and 0 bases from J, the junction kept 2 bases outside the gene matches. Here the CDR3 DNA reads TGTGCCAGCAGTGGGACTAGCTTCTCCTACGAGCAGTACTTC. It codes for CASSGTSFSYEQYF.

This clonotype has a count of ten or more. This sequence joins TRBV28 and TRBJ2-2; TRBD2 matches 10 bases. The CDR3 extends over 16 amino acids. Germline V gene data show CDR1 as MDHEN and CDR2 as SYDVKM. Trimming took 5 bases from V and 5 from J; bases not matched to a gene: 8. The CDR3 sequence: CASSTRAGGPTGELFF. In DNA form, the CDR3 reads TGTGCCAGCAGTACCCGAGCGGGAGGGCCGACCGGGGAGCTGTTTTTT.